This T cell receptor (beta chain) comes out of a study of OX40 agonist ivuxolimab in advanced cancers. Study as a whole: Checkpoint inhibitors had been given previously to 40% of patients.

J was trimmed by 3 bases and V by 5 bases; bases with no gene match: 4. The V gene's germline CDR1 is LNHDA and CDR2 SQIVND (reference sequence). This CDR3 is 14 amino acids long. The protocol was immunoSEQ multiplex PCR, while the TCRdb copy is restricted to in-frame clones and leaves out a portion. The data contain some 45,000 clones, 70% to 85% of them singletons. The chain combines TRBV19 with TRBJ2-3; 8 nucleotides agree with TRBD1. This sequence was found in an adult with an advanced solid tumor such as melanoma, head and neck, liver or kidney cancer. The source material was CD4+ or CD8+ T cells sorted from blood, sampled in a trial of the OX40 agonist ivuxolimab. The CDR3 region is CASSPGGGTDTQYF. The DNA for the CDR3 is TGTGCCAGTAGTCCAGGGGGCGGGACAGATACGCAGTATTTT. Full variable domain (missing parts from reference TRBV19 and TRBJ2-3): DGGITQSPKYLFRKEGQNVTLSCEQNLNHDAMYWYRQDPGQGLRLIYYSQIVNDFQKGDIAEGYSVSREKKESFPLTVTSAQKNPTAFYLCASSPGGGTDTQYFGPGTRLTVL.